The T cell receptor beta chain described here comes from a study of neurological immune-mediated disorders. The germline V gene encodes CDR1 DFQATT and CDR2 SNEGSKA (reference sequence). The CDR3 totals 12 residues. Trimming left V 2 bases short and J 4 bases short, with 8 bases between. 5'RACE generated cDNA with 10-nucleotide random UMIs. TCRdb re-called the 5' RACE reads through MiXCR, storing one row per CDR3 protein. The sample has about 55,000 distinct CDR3 sequences, over 4% seen once. This clonotype was detected ten times or more. The unsorted libraries originated from 2 million PBMCs that had been stored at -80 C.

Sequenced input: PBMCs. The TCR comes from a man in his forties or fifties with multiple sclerosis. This chain joins TRBV20-1 and TRBJ1-1; D call uncertain. For the CDR3, the DNA is TGCAGTGCTAGAAAATACGGCACTGAAGCTTTCTTT. Its translation: CSARKYGTEAFF.